This T cell receptor beta chain was sequenced during a study of Graves' ophthalmopathy and Graves' hyperthyroidism. This CDR3 contains 17 residues. Germline V gene lookup returns CDR1 MDHEN and CDR2 SYDVKM. Trimming left V 2 bases short and J 1 base short, with 17 bases between. This clonotype was counted many times. RNA transcripts provided the template for amplifying TCR beta CDR3 regions. First-round RT-PCR used HTBI primers; second-round multiplex PCR followed. TCRdb itself ran the multiplex PCR reads through MiXCR, one entry per CDR3 protein. The repertoire has about 400,000 distinct CDR3 sequences, around 16% of them found once; the top ten carry more than 1.5%.

The clonotype originates from a woman between 18 and 29 years old with Graves' ophthalmopathy. The chain is built from TRBV28 and TRBJ2-5; a weak D match, TRBD1 (5 bases). Input material: peripheral blood. In DNA, the CDR3 is TGTGCCAGCAGTTTAAGGGTCTTGGGCAGGGCCCAAGAGACCCAGTACTTC. This sequence encodes CASSLRVLGRAQETQYF.